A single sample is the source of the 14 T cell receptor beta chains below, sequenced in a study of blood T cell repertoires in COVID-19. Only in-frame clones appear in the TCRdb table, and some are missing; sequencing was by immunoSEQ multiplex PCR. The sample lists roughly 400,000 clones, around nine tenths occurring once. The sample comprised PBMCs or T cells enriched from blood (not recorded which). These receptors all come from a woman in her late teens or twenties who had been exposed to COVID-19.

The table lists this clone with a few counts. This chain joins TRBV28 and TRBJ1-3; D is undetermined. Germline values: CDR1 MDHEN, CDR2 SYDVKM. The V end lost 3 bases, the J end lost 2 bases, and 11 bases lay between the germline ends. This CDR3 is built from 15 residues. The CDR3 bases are TGTGCCAGCAGTTTTAGTACCTATCCTGGAAACACCATATATTTT. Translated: CASSFSTYPGNTIYF. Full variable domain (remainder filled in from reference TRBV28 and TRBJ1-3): DVKVTQSSRYLVKRTGEKVFLECVQDMDHENMFWYRQDPGLGLRLIYFSYDVKMKEKGDIPEGYSVSREKKERFSLILESASTNQTSMYLCASSFSTYPGNTIYFGEGSWLTVV.

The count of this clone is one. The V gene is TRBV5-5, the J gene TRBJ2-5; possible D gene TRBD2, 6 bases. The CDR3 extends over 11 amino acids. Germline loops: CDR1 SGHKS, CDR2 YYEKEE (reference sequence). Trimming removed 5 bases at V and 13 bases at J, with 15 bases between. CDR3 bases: TGTGCCAGCAGATCGGACTACTGGTCGTACTTC. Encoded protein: CASRSDYWSYF. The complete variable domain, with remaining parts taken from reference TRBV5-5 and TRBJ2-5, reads DAGVTQSPTHLIKTRGQQVTLRCSPISGHKSVSWYQQVLGQGPQFIFQYYEKEERGRGNFPDRFSARQFPNYSSELNVNALLLGDSALYLCASRSDYWSYFGPGTRLLVL.

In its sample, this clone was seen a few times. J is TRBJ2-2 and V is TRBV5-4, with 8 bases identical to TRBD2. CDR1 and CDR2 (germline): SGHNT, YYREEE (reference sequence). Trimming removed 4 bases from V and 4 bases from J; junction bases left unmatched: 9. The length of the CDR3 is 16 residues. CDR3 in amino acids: CASSGKAGAGTGELFF. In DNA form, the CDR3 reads TGTGCCAGCAGCGGAAAAGCGGGAGCGGGCACCGGGGAGCTGTTTTTT. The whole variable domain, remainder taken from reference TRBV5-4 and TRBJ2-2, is ETGVTQSPTHLIKTRGQQVTLRCSSQSGHNTVSWYQQALGQGPQFIFQYYREEENGRGNFPPRFSGLQFPNYSSELNVNALELDDSALYLCASSGKAGAGTGELFFGEGSRLTVL.

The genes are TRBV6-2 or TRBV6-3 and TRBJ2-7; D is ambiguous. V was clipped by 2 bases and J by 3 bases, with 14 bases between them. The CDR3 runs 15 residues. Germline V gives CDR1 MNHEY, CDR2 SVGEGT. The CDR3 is CASSYLAFSSYEQYF. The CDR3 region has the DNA TGTGCCAGCAGTTACCTCGCGTTTTCTAGCTACGAGCAGTACTTC.

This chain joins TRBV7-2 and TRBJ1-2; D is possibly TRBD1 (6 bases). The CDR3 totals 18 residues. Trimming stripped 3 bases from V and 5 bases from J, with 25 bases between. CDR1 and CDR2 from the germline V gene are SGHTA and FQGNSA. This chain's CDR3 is CASSLGPLQGRLRYGYTF. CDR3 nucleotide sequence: TGTGCCAGCAGCTTGGGACCTTTACAGGGCCGACTGAGGTATGGCTACACCTTC.

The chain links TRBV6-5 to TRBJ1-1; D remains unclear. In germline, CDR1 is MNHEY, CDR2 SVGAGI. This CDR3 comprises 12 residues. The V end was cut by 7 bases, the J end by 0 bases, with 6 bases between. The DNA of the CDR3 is TGTGCCAGCAAGGAGATGAACACTGAAGCTTTCTTT. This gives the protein CASKEMNTEAFF.

This CDR3 reads CASSHQGQVKYEQYF. The DNA of the CDR3 is TGTGCCAGCTCCCATCAGGGACAGGTGAAATACGAGCAGTACTTC. The chain uses TRBV18 and TRBJ2-7; 8 bases fit TRBD1. V lost 6 bases to trimming and J lost 4 bases; unmatched junction nucleotides: 11. The CDR3 has 15 amino acids. Germline V gene lookup returns CDR1 KGHSH and CDR2 LQKENI.

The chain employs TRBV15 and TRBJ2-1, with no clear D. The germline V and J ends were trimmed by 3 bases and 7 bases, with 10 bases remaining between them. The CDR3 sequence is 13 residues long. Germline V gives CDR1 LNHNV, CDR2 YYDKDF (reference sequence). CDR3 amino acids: CATSSFPSNEQFF. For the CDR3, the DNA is TGTGCCACCAGCAGCTTCCCTTCTAATGAGCAGTTCTTC.

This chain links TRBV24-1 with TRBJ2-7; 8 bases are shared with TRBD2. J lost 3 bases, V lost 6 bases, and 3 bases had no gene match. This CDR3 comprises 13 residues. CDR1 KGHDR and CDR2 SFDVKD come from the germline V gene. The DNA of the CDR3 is TGTGCCACCAGTTCCGGGGGGGGCTACGAGCAGTACTTC. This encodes CATSSGGGYEQYF.

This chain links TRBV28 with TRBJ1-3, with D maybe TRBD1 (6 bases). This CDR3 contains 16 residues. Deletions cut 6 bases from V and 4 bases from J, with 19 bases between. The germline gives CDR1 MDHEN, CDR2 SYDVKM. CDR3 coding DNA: TGTGCCAGCAGGTTTTATGCAGGGGCAGGGGGAAACACCATATATTTT. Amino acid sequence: CASRFYAGAGGNTIYF.

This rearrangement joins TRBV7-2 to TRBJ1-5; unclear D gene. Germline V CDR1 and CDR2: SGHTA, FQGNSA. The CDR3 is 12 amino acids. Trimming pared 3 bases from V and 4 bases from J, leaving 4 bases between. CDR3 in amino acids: CASSFPNQPQHF. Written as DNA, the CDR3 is TGTGCCAGCAGCTTCCCGAATCAGCCCCAGCATTTT.

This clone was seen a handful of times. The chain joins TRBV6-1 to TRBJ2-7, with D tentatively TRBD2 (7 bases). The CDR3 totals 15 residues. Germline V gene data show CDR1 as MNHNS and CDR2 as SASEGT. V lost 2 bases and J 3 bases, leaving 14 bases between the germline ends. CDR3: CASSERGGGNYEQYF. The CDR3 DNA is TGTGCCAGCAGTGAAAGAGGCGGGGGCAACTACGAGCAGTACTTC.

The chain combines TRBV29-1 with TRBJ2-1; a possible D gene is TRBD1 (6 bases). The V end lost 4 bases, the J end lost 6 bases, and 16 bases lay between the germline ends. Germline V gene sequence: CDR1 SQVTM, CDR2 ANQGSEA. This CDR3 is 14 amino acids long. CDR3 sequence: CSVVGAPGGNEQFF. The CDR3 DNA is TGCAGCGTTGTGGGGGCACCTGGGGGCAATGAGCAGTTCTTC.

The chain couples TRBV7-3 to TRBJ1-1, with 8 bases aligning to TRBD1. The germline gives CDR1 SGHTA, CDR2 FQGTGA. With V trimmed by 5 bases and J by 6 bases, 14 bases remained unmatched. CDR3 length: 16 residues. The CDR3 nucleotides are TGTGCCAGCAGCCAGCGACCGACAGGGGATGGTTCTGAAGCTTTCTTT. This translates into CASSQRPTGDGSEAFF.